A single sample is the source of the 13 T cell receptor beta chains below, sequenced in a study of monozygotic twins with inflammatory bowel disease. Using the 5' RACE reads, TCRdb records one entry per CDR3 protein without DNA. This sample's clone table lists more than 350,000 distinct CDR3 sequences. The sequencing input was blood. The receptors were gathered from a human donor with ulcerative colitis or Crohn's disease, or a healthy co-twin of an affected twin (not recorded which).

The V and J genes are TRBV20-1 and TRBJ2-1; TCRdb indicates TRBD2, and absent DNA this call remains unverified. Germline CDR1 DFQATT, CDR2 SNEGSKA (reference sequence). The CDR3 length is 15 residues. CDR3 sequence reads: CSAPLAGRAEGRQFF.

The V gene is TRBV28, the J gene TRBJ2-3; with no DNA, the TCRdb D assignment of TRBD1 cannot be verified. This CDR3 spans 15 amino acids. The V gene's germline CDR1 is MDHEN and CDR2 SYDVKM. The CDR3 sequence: CASSSPGRGPDTQYF. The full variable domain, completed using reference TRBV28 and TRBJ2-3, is DVKVTQSSRYLVKRTGEKVFLECVQDMDHENMFWYRQDPGLGLRLIYFSYDVKMKEKGDIPEGYSVSREKKERFSLILESASTNQTSMYLCASSSPGRGPDTQYFGPGTRLTVL.

The CDR3 spells CSATHRDSEQYF. V is TRBV20-1 and J is TRBJ2-7; TCRdb's D call, TRBD1, is unchecked because there is no DNA. Germline CDR1 DFQATT, CDR2 SNEGSKA (reference sequence). CDR3 length: 12 residues.

CDR3 sequence: CASSLPGPWETQYF. The chain recombines TRBV7-8 with TRBJ2-5; TCRdb's D call, TRBD2, is unchecked because there is no DNA. CDR3 length: 14 residues. Germline lookup yields CDR1 SGHVS and CDR2 FQNEAQ.

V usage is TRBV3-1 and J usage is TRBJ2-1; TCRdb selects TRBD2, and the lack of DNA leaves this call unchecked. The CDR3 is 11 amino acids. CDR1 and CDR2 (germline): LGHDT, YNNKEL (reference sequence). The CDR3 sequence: CASSREGEQFF.

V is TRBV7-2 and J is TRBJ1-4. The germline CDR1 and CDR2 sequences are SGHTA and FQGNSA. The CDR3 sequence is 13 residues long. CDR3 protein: CASSSGLREKLFF. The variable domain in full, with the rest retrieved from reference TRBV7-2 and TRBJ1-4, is GAGVSQSPSNKVTEKGKDVELRCDPISGHTALYWYRQSLGQGLEFLIYFQGNSAPDKSGLPSDRFSAERTGGSVSTLTIQRTQQEDSAVYLCASSSGLREKLFFGSGTQLSVL.

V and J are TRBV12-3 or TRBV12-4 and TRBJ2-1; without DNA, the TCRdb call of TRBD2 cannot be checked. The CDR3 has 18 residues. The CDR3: CASSPRTSGREGYNEQFF.

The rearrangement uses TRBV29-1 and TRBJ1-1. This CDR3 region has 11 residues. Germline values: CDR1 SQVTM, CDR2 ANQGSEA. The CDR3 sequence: CSVGGYTEAFF.

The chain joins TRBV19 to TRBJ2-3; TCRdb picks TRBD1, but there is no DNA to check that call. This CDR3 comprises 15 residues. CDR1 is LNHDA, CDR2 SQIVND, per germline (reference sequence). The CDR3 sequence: CASSKGESRTDTQYF.

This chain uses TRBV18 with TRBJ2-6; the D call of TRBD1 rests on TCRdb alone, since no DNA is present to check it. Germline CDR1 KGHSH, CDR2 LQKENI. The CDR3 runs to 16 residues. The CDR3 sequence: CASSPVGLSGANVLTF. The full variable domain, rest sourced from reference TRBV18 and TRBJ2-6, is NAGVMQNPRHLVRRRGQEARLRCSPMKGHSHVYWYRQLPEEGLKFMVYLQKENIIDESGMPKERFSAEFPKEGPSILRIQQVVRGDSAAYFCASSPVGLSGANVLTFGAGSRLTVL.

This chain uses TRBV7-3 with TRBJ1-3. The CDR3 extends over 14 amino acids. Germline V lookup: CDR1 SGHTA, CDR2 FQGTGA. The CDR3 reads CASSLGGFGNTIYF.

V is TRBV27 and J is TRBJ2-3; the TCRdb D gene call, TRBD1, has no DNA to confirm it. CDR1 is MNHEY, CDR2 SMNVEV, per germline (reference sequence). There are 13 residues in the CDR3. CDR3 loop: CASSTGWVGTQYF.

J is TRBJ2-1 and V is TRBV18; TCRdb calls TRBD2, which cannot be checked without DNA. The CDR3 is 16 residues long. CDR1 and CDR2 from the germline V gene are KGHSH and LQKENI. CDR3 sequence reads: CASSPRAGVLDNEQFF.